Given below is one TCR beta chain in context. Germline CDR1 is SNHLY and CDR2 is FYNNEI. CDR3 length equals 11 residues. The V and J ends lost 10 bases and 4 bases respectively, with 8 bases between them. This specimen belongs to a study of blood T cell repertoires in COVID-19. Study in general: Whether acute or convalescent, the COVID-19 samples came from the United States, Italy and Spain. Sources were T cells, B-cell-depleted T cells, or PBMCs; the material itself was cDNA or gDNA.

Per the authors' pipeline: Amplified reference gene primers provided the basis for estimating nucleated cell counts. TCRdb keeps only in-frame clones here, not all; method: immunoSEQ multiplex PCR. V, J and clone size were drawn from that table, and D and trimming were deduced from the DNA. The sample carries about 140,000 clones, about three quarters recorded once. The TCR comes from a woman in her sixties with acute or convalescent COVID-19. The sequencing sample was made of peripheral blood. V is TRBV2 and J is TRBJ2-1, with D tentatively TRBD1 (5 bases). CDR3 loop: CATDSYNEQFF. CDR3 bases: TGTGCCACCGACAGTTACAATGAGCAGTTCTTC. Combining the CDR3 with reference TRBV2 and TRBJ2-1 gives the whole variable domain EPEVTQTPSHQVTQMGQEVILRCVPISNHLYFYWYRQILGQKVEFLVSFYNNEISEKSEIFDDQFSVERPDGSNFTLKIRSTKLEDSAMYFCATDSYNEQFFGPGTRLTVL.